Listed below are T cell receptor beta chains from one sample, sequenced in a study of CD8+ T cells in alopecia areata. Libraries were prepared by immunoSEQ multiplex PCR; TCRdb keeps only in-frame clonotypes and omits some of them. Here the sample spans around 180,000 clones, more than 55% being singletons. Specimen: CD4+ T cells sorted from blood, collected around week 50, from a patient treated with tofacitinib. The source of these receptors is a human donor with alopecia areata. CDR3s include the opening cysteine and the closing phenylalanine or tryptophan. D genes are given only for firm matches. Part of the rows lack a size; the others show once, few, many or a class for expanded clones.

CDR3 DNA,CDR3 protein,D gene,V gene,clone size,J gene
TGTGCCAGCAGTGAAGCAAGCTTCTCTAGCACAGATACGCAGTATTTT,CASSEASFSSTDTQYF,NA,TRBV6-1,NA,TRBJ2-3
TGCAGCGTGGCCGCCCGGGCGCACGGGGAGCTGTTTTTT,CSVAARAHGELFF,NA,TRBV29-1,few,TRBJ2-2
TGCGCCAGCAGCCAAGATCGGGCAGGTGAAGCTTTCTTT,CASSQDRAGEAFF,NA,TRBV4-3,NA,TRBJ1-1
TGCGCCAGCAGCTTCGGGGACAGAGTAAACACCGGGGAGCTGTTTTTT,CASSFGDRVNTGELFF,TRBD1,TRBV5-1,NA,TRBJ2-2
TGCGCCAGCAGCCAAGATGCAACAGGGAGGCGCCAAGAGACCCAGTACTTC,CASSQDATGRRQETQYF,NA,TRBV4-3,NA,TRBJ2-5
TGCGCCAGCAGCCAAGAGCAAGGCACCGGGGAGCTGTTTTTT,CASSQEQGTGELFF,NA,TRBV4-3,NA,TRBJ2-2
TGTGCCAGCAGCTCCACACGCTCTGGAAACACCATATATTTT,CASSSTRSGNTIYF,NA,TRBV9,NA,TRBJ1-3
TGTGCCAGCAGCAGACCGGGACGGGAGAGTTTCTACGAGCAGTACTTC,CASSRPGRESFYEQYF,NA,TRBV13,NA,TRBJ2-7
TGTGCCTGGAGGGGATTTCAAGCTGAAGCTTTCTTT,CAWRGFQAEAFF,NA,TRBV30,NA,TRBJ1-1
TGTGCCAGCAGAAAGGACGGGACGCCAGAGACCCAGTACTTC,CASRKDGTPETQYF,NA,TRBV6-5,few,TRBJ2-5
TGCGCCAGCAGCTTGCCAGGGAAGAATGAGCAGTTCTTC,CASSLPGKNEQFF,NA,TRBV5-1,few,TRBJ2-1
TGTGCCATCAGACAAACAGGGGGTGGGAACACTGAAGCTTTCTTT,CAIRQTGGGNTEAFF,TRBD1,TRBV10-3,NA,TRBJ1-1
TGTGCCAGCAGTTTACGTGGACCGAGCTCCTACGAGCAGTACTTC,CASSLRGPSSYEQYF,NA,TRBV27,NA,TRBJ2-7
TGCAGCGTTGGGGTTAGGAACACTGAAGCTTTCTTT,CSVGVRNTEAFF,NA,TRBV29-1,NA,TRBJ1-1
TGTGCCAGCAGCCCCAGTGGGACTTATACGCAGTATTTT,CASSPSGTYTQYF,NA,TRBV7-9,many,TRBJ2-3